The entry below describes one TCR beta chain. Its antigen is still unknown. These data belong to a study of T cell clones after liver transplantation. Overall study: Samples came from ITN030ST, which attempted immunosuppression withdrawal within 2 years of liver transplantation. Subjects received no induction therapy and standard immunosuppression until randomization at 12-24 months post-transplant.

TCRdb keeps only in-frame clones here, not all; method: immunoSEQ multiplex PCR. The sample lists more than 100,000 clones, approximately 79% occurring once. Study results and caveats: Graft donor-reactive T cells may have migrated into the graft rather than being deleted.

CD3+CD4+ and CD3+CD8+ cells were FACS-sorted from thawed unstimulated PBMCs. This CDR3 spans 13 amino acids. Germline CDR1 and CDR2: SGHVS and FNYEAQ. The V end was cut by 1 base, the J end by 6 bases, with 9 bases between. Sample: CD4+ T cells from blood, taken around 4 years after liver transplant. V gene TRBV7-6 combines with J gene TRBJ1-2; a possible D gene is TRBD1 (6 bases). This TCR derives from a human patient who received a liver transplant. Some T cells could come from the graft donor. CDR3 DNA: TGTGCCAGCAGCTTAGTTAACAGGGATGGCTACACCTTC. It specifies CASSLVNRDGYTF.